What follows is one T cell receptor (beta chain) and its context. This record comes from a study of blood T cell repertoires in COVID-19. TCRdb's copy holds only in-frame clones and misses some; the assay was immunoSEQ multiplex PCR. The table lists 130,000 to 150,000 clones, approximately 87% of them singletons. Per germline, CDR1 SGHTA and CDR2 FQGNSA. V dropped 3 bases and J dropped 6 bases, with 14 bases sitting between them. This CDR3 is built from 14 residues. The TCR originated in a woman aged 50 to 65 with active or convalescent COVID-19. Input material: peripheral blood. The genes are TRBV7-2 and TRBJ1-1, with D uncertain. The CDR3 here is CASSFSPGVAEAFF. In DNA, the CDR3 is TGTGCCAGCAGCTTCTCTCCCGGGGTCGCTGAAGCTTTCTTT.